This TCR beta chain was captured in a study of shared clonotypes between healthy human individuals. V lost 6 bases to trimming and J lost 4 bases; unmatched junction nucleotides: 7. CDR1 is MDHEN and CDR2 is SYDVKM in the germline V gene. This CDR3 spans 14 amino acids. This clone was counted a single time. Its specificity is unknown. Other DNA sequences in the same sample also yield this CDR3. Study results and caveats: It was observed that roughly 5.1% of naive CD4 clonotypes were shared across a handful of donors.

Using immunoSEQ multiplex PCR, the repertoire was profiled, and TCRdb retains in-frame clones only, with some absent. Counted here are around 2.5 million clones, roughly 93% occurring once; the ten biggest clones make up around 0.37%. The clonotype originates from a man aged 18 to 30 in good health. Some clones in this sample may be carry-over from other donors' samples. The sample was naive CD4+ T cells from PBMCs. Subset: CD45RA+ positively selected. V is TRBV28 and J is TRBJ1-2; TRBD1 aligns across 8 bases. DNA of the CDR3: TGTGCCAGCAGCTCACCCGGGACAGGCTATGGCTACACCTTC. Protein: CASSSPGTGYGYTF.